This T cell receptor (beta chain) was recorded in a study of T cell repertoires in cytomegalovirus infection. About the study: It was the public TCR beta signatures that indicated both CMV infection and matching HLA type. Findings of the study overall: HLA-C-restricted TCR beta clonotypes specific for CMV led the ex vivo response. Cumulative public TCR beta family frequency identified CMV carriers with the relevant HLA.

MiXCR, run by TCRdb on the reads, gives a single entry per CDR3 protein. The sample shows about 680,000 distinct CDR3 sequences, roughly a quarter of them seen only once. Turning to this clonotype: The target antigen is unknown.

The CDR3 sequence is 14 residues long. CDR1 is MGHRA, CDR2 YSYEKL, per germline. The germline V and J ends were trimmed by 1 base and 2 bases, with 9 bases remaining between them. The receptor comes from a human donor in good health (CMV status not recorded). Some clones in this sample may be carry-over from other donors' samples. The sequenced sample was CD8+ T cells from PBMCs. J is TRBJ2-7 and V is TRBV4-1; D ambiguous. The CDR3 loop reads CASSQVQEPYEQYF. The CDR3, as DNA: TGCGCCAGCAGCCAAGTCCAGGAGCCCTACGAGCAGTACTTC.